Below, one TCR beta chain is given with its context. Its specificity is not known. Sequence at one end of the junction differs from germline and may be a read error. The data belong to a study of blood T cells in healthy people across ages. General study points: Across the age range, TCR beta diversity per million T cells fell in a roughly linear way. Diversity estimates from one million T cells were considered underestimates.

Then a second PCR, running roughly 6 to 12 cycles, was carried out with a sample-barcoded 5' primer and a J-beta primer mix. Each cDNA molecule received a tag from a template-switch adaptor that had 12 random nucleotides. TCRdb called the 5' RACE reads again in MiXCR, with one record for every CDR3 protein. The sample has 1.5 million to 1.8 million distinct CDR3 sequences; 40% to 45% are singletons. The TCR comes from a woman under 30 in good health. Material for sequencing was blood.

CDR3 loop: CAGSQDSLALETQYF. CDR3 coding DNA: TGCGCCGGCAGCCAAGATTCACTAGCGTTGGAGACCCAGTACTTC. The V and J genes are TRBV4-1 and TRBJ2-5; 7 nucleotides align to TRBD2. The CDR3 contains 15 residues. Germline V gene lookup returns CDR1 MGHRA and CDR2 YSYEKL.